Below, 32 T cell receptor beta chains from the same sample are listed, as sequenced in a study of early T cells in non-severe SARS-CoV-2 infection. TCRdb processed the 5' RACE reads anew with MiXCR; each CDR3 protein has one entry. The sample lists about 59,000 distinct CDR3 sequences; 10% to 14% were seen once. What was sequenced was whole blood. All receptors derive from an adult who was a healthcare worker with PCR-confirmed SARS-CoV-2 infection or an uninfected control (not recorded which).

The gene calls are TRBV15 and TRBJ2-5, with 7 bases fitting TRBD1. Germline CDR1 is LNHNV and CDR2 is YYDKDF (reference sequence). The V gene end was trimmed by 7 bases and the J gene end by 0 bases; junction bases not matched to a gene: 2. The CDR3 is made up of 13 amino acids. The CDR3 bases are TGTGCCACCACAACAGGGGACCAAGAGACCCAGTACTTC. Its protein is CATTTGDQETQYF.

The sample holds many counts of this clonotype. The chain has TRBV6-1 and TRBJ1-4; weak D call: TRBD1 (5 bases). CDR1 and CDR2 from the germline V gene are MNHNS and SASEGT. The CDR3 sequence is 13 residues long. V gave up 10 bases and J gave up 0 bases, with 9 bases separating them. The CDR3 region has the DNA TGTGCCACCGAGACAGCAACTAATGAAAAACTGTTTTTT. Amino acid sequence: CATETATNEKLFF.

There are many counts of this clonotype. The chain joins TRBV25-1 to TRBJ2-7; 9 nucleotides agree with TRBD1. The CDR3 has 16 amino acids. V shed 5 bases, J shed 4 bases, and the junction held 12 bases outside the gene matches. Germline CDR1 and CDR2: MGHDK and SYGVNS. CDR3 sequence: CASSYPTGGVSYEQYF. The CDR3 nucleotides are TGTGCCAGCAGTTACCCGACAGGGGGGGTTTCATACGAGCAGTACTTC.

This clonotype was detected many times. This sequence joins TRBV11-2 and TRBJ2-7; the D call may be TRBD1 or TRBD2 (5 bases each). Looked up from germline, CDR1 is SGHAT and CDR2 is FQNNGV. Trimming shortened V by 3 bases and J by 3 bases, and 12 bases separated the two germline ends. The CDR3 is made up of 14 amino acids. The CDR3 is CASSFARDLYEQYF. The CDR3 DNA reads as TGTGCCAGCAGCTTCGCCCGGGACCTCTACGAGCAGTACTTC.

The gene calls are TRBV19 and TRBJ2-4; D is ambiguous. The CDR3 is made up of 15 amino acids. V shed 7 bases and J shed 0 bases, with 13 bases lying between them. Germline V gene sequence: CDR1 LNHDA, CDR2 SQIVND (reference sequence). CDR3: CASNFGTLAKNIQYF. CDR3 DNA: TGTGCCAGTAATTTCGGTACCCTAGCCAAAAACATTCAGTACTTC.

This clonotype was picked up a small number of times. The rearrangement joins TRBV15 to TRBJ2-2; D is perhaps TRBD1 or TRBD2 (5 bases each). In germline, CDR1 is LNHNV, CDR2 YYDKDF (reference sequence). This CDR3 comprises 15 residues. The ends were cut back, 1 base at V and 13 bases at J, with 19 bases in the middle. The chain's CDR3 is CATSRGDPLGSALFF. CDR3 nucleotides: TGTGCCACCAGCAGAGGGGACCCCCTAGGCTCGGCGCTGTTTTTT. The full variable domain, rest sourced from reference TRBV15 and TRBJ2-2, is DAMVIQNPRYQVTQFGKPVTLSCSQTLNHNVMYWYQQKSSQAPKLLFHYYDKDFNNEADTPDNFQSRRPNTSFCFLDIRSPGLGDTAMYLCATSRGDPLGSALFFGEGSRLTVL.

V and J are TRBV11-2 and TRBJ2-7; no firm D call. V shed 1 base and J shed 4 bases, with 11 bases lying between them. Germline V CDR1 and CDR2: SGHAT, FQNNGV. The CDR3 loop spans 14 amino acids. This CDR3 reads CASSLVSVGYEQYF. The CDR3, as DNA: TGTGCCAGCAGCTTAGTATCAGTGGGTTACGAGCAGTACTTC.

This clonotype was seen only a few times. The chain has TRBV29-1 and TRBJ2-5; D uncertain. This CDR3 spans 13 amino acids. Germline CDR1 and CDR2: SQVTM and ANQGSEA. V was trimmed by 7 bases and J by 4 bases, leaving 16 bases between them. The CDR3 is CSAFWVLGETQYF. CDR3 bases: TGCAGCGCGTTCTGGGTTCTTGGAGAGACCCAGTACTTC.

The chain uses TRBV10-3 and TRBJ2-7, with D hard to call. Germline-derived CDR1 and CDR2 are ENHRY and SYGVKD. The CDR3 length is 13 residues. V lost 3 bases, J lost 7 bases, and 13 bases lay in between. CDR3 nucleotides: TGTGCCATCAGTGACCGCTTACTGGGAGAGCAGTACTTC. Protein: CAISDRLLGEQYF.

In its sample, this clonotype was seen a few times. V and J are TRBV10-3 and TRBJ1-3, with D uncertain. Germline lookup yields CDR1 ENHRY and CDR2 SYGVKD. Trimming took off 3 bases at V and 4 bases at J, with 7 bases between the two ends. CDR3 size: 13 residues. The CDR3 DNA follows: TGTGCCATCAGTGAAAGGGTCGGAAACACCATATATTTT. Protein product: CAISERVGNTIYF.

This clonotype was recorded a few times. This chain uses TRBV5-1 with TRBJ2-3; 9 bases agree with TRBD2. Looked up from germline, CDR1 is SGHRS and CDR2 is YFSETQ. V shed 0 bases and J 4 bases; nucleotides not matched to a gene: 6. The CDR3 totals 16 residues. Here the CDR3 DNA reads TGCGCCAGCAGCTTGGGGCCTAGCGGGAATGCAGATACGCAGTATTTT. Protein product: CASSLGPSGNADTQYF. Full variable domain (outside the CDR3, taken from reference TRBV5-1 and TRBJ2-3): KAGVTQTPRYLIKTRGQQVTLSCSPISGHRSVSWYQQTPGQGLQFLFEYFSETQRNKGNFPGRFSGRQFSNSRSEMNVSTLELGDSALYLCASSLGPSGNADTQYFGPGTRLTVL.

Only a few counts were recorded for this clonotype. This chain connects TRBV7-2 to TRBJ2-3; TRBD2 matches at 7 bases. In germline, CDR1 is SGHTA, CDR2 FQGNSA. J gave up 6 bases and V 5 bases, and 5 bases lay outside the gene matches. There are 13 residues in the CDR3. CDR3 coding DNA: TGTGCCAGCAGCAGGACTAGTCGCGATACGCAGTATTTT. Protein product: CASSRTSRDTQYF.

This clonotype was counted ten times or more. The rearrangement links TRBV2 to TRBJ1-6, with D perhaps matching TRBD1 (5 bases). The germline V and J ends were trimmed by 2 bases and 7 bases, with 9 bases remaining between them. Germline assignment: CDR1 SNHLY and CDR2 FYNNEI. This CDR3 spans 14 amino acids. The DNA for the CDR3 is TGTGCCAGCAGTGAACACAGGATAAATTCACCCCTCCACTTT. Amino acids: CASSEHRINSPLHF.

The rearrangement joins TRBV3-1 to TRBJ2-7; D tentatively reads TRBD1 or TRBD2 (5 bases each). V was clipped by 4 bases and J by 1 base, with 17 bases between them. This CDR3 is built from 16 residues. Germline CDR1 is LGHDT and CDR2 is YNNKEL (reference sequence). In DNA form, the CDR3 reads TGTGCCAGCAGCCCCGGGCCTCTCGAGGGGTCCTACGAGCAGTACTTC. Encoded protein: CASSPGPLEGSYEQYF.

The table lists this clonotype with a few counts. This rearrangement joins TRBV5-1 to TRBJ2-2; 8 nucleotides agree with TRBD2. V dropped 0 bases and J dropped 0; count of bases not matched to a gene: 4. CDR1 and CDR2 (germline): SGHRS, YFSETQ. This CDR3 has 17 amino acids. This chain's CDR3 is CASSLAAGGPNTGELFF. The CDR3 DNA reads TGCGCCAGCAGCTTGGCGGCGGGGGGCCCGAACACCGGGGAGCTGTTTTTT.

This clonotype was found many times. The gene calls are TRBV28 and TRBJ2-3; D not resolved. Deletions cut 6 bases from V and 1 base from J, with 5 bases between. There are 12 residues in the CDR3. Germline CDR1 is MDHEN and CDR2 is SYDVKM. CDR3 amino acids: CASSSGTDTQYF. In DNA, the CDR3 is TGTGCCAGCAGCTCTGGCACAGATACGCAGTATTTT. Looking up the rest from reference TRBV28 and TRBJ2-3 gives the full variable domain: DVKVTQSSRYLVKRTGEKVFLECVQDMDHENMFWYRQDPGLGLRLIYFSYDVKMKEKGDIPEGYSVSREKKERFSLILESASTNQTSMYLCASSSGTDTQYFGPGTRLTVL.

This clonotype showed up many times. The V call is TRBV7-8, the J call TRBJ2-2; possibly TRBD2 for D (5 bases). Looked up from germline, CDR1 is SGHVS and CDR2 is FQNEAQ. V gave up 1 base and J gave up 7 bases, with 13 bases separating them. The CDR3 is made up of 15 amino acids. The CDR3: CASSLVGVLGGELFF. The CDR3, as DNA: TGTGCCAGCAGCTTAGTCGGGGTGTTAGGCGGGGAGCTGTTTTTT.

The table lists this clonotype with many counts. The chain combines TRBV11-2 with TRBJ1-2; a weak D match, TRBD1 (5 bases). Germline loops: CDR1 SGHAT, CDR2 FQNNGV. Trimming took 2 bases from V and 1 from J, leaving 14 bases between them. CDR3 size: 16 residues. CDR3 amino acids: CASSLSPGRSNYGYTF. CDR3 in DNA: TGTGCCAGCAGCTTAAGTCCGGGACGGAGTAACTATGGCTACACCTTC.

This clonotype showed up many times. This sequence joins TRBV12-3 or TRBV12-4 and TRBJ2-1; D not resolved. This CDR3 has 17 residues. Trimming left V 1 base short and J 2 bases short, with 15 bases between. In DNA, the CDR3 is TGTGCCAGCAGTTTAGTCCTCTCGGGTATAGCCTACAATGAGCAGTTCTTC. This sequence encodes CASSLVLSGIAYNEQFF.

This clonotype occurred many times. For the CDR3, the DNA is TGTGCCAGCAGCCGGGTCTCCGGGACGGTCAGCTCCTACGAGCAGTACTTC. It specifies CASSRVSGTVSSYEQYF. The J gene is TRBJ2-7, the V gene TRBV11-2; tentatively, D is TRBD1 or TRBD2 (5 bases each). The V end lost 5 bases, the J end lost 0 bases, and 20 bases lay between the germline ends. The CDR3 is made up of 17 amino acids. Looked up from germline, CDR1 is SGHAT and CDR2 is FQNNGV.

This chain links TRBV7-9 with TRBJ1-2, with D tentatively TRBD1 (5 bases). This CDR3 contains 15 residues. Trimming shortened V by 5 bases and J by 7 bases, and 20 bases separated the two germline ends. Germline V gene lookup returns CDR1 SEHNR and CDR2 FQNEAQ (reference sequence). This chain's CDR3 is CASSPARVGDLGYTF. CDR3 nucleotides: TGTGCCAGCAGCCCAGCCAGGGTTGGGGACCTTGGCTACACCTTC. The full variable domain, in which reference TRBV7-9 and TRBJ1-2 provide the parts outside the CDR3, is DTGVSQNPRHKITKRGQNVTFRCDPISEHNRLYWYRQTLGQGPEFLTYFQNEAQLEKSRLLSDRFSAERPKGSFSTLEIQRTEQGDSAMYLCASSPARVGDLGYTFGSGTRLTVV.

This sequence joins TRBV11-2 and TRBJ2-3, with D maybe TRBD2 (7 bases). V was pared by 3 bases and J by 6 bases, with 13 bases between. Germline lookup yields CDR1 SGHAT and CDR2 FQNNGV. The CDR3 totals 14 residues. The CDR3, as DNA: TGTGCCAGCAGCTTGGGGGGGGCTTCCGATACGCAGTATTTT. Residues: CASSLGGASDTQYF.

There are many counts of this clonotype. V is TRBV7-2 and J is TRBJ1-5; tentatively, D is TRBD1 (5 bases). Deletions cut 5 bases from V and 0 bases from J, with 11 bases between. CDR1 SGHTA and CDR2 FQGNSA come from the germline V gene. The CDR3 totals 15 residues. CDR3 in DNA: TGTGCCAGCAGCATTCAGGGTTCTAGCAATCAGCCCCAGCATTTT. This gives the protein CASSIQGSSNQPQHF.

This clonotype was seen only a few times. This chain connects TRBV20-1 to TRBJ2-3, with 11 bases aligning to TRBD2. The CDR3 is 14 residues long. Germline CDR1 is DFQATT and CDR2 is SNEGSKA (reference sequence). Losses at the gene ends were 6 bases for V and 2 bases for J; bases not matched to a gene: 4. The CDR3 DNA is TGCAGTGCGAGACTAGCGGGGACCACAGATACGCAGTATTTT. Its translation: CSARLAGTTDTQYF.

The table lists this clonotype with many counts. The rearrangement links TRBV28 to TRBJ2-7; D possibly corresponds to TRBD1 (5 bases). Germline CDR1 reads MDHEN; CDR2 reads SYDVKM. This CDR3 has 14 residues. Between the trimmed V and J ends, which lost 3 bases and 2 bases, there was a span of 11 bases. The CDR3 protein is CASSFIRGPYEQYF. CDR3 sequence (DNA): TGTGCCAGCAGTTTCATAAGGGGTCCCTACGAGCAGTACTTC.

The genes are TRBV7-9 and TRBJ2-7, with 10 positions matching TRBD1. Germline V lookup: CDR1 SEHNR, CDR2 FQNEAQ (reference sequence). J was trimmed by 3 bases and V by 7 bases; bases with no gene match: 12. The CDR3 totals 16 residues. Here the CDR3 reads CASTTFTGTGVYEQYF. The CDR3 DNA is TGTGCCAGCACCACATTCACCGGGACAGGGGTCTACGAGCAGTACTTC.

The chain carries TRBV5-1 and TRBJ2-2, with a tentative D call TRBD1 (5 bases). This CDR3 contains 18 residues. V lost 2 bases and J lost 0, with 17 bases in between. Looked up from germline, CDR1 is SGHRS and CDR2 is YFSETQ. CDR3 sequence (DNA): TGCGCCAGCAGCTTTCGCCCCCTAGGCAGGGCGAACACCGGGGAGCTGTTTTTT. Protein product: CASSFRPLGRANTGELFF.

This clonotype has at least ten counts. V usage is TRBV7-9 and J usage is TRBJ2-7; D assignment may be TRBD1 or TRBD2 (6 bases each). The CDR3 is 17 residues long. In germline, CDR1 is SEHNR, CDR2 FQNEAQ (reference sequence). V lost 5 bases, J lost 4 bases, and 24 bases lay in between. The chain's CDR3 is CASSHPRGRQAGYEQYF. CDR3 bases: TGTGCCAGCAGCCATCCTCGGGGGAGACAGGCTGGTTACGAGCAGTACTTC.

The table lists this clonotype with a few counts. J is TRBJ2-3 and V is TRBV6-6; D is undetermined. Trimming removed 4 bases at V and 1 base at J, with 6 bases between. The germline V gene encodes CDR1 MNHNY and CDR2 SVGAGI (reference sequence). The CDR3 consists of 13 residues. The CDR3 DNA reads as TGTGCCAGCAGTTTTTGGGGCACAGATACGCAGTATTTT. This translates into CASSFWGTDTQYF.

J is TRBJ2-7 and V is TRBV29-1; weak D call: TRBD2 (5 bases). The CDR3 extends over 12 amino acids. CDR1 and CDR2 from the germline V gene are SQVTM and ANQGSEA. Trimming cost V 2 bases and J 2 bases, with 7 bases left between them. The DNA for the CDR3 is TGCAGCGTTGAATACGGGACCTACGAGCAGTACTTC. Translation: CSVEYGTYEQYF.

This clonotype occurred many times. The chain has TRBV7-6 and TRBJ1-1; possibly TRBD1 for D (5 bases). V dropped 1 base and J dropped 0 bases, with 6 bases sitting between them. Germline V gene data show CDR1 as SGHVS and CDR2 as FNYEAQ. CDR3 length: 14 residues. The CDR3 bases are TGTGCCAGCAGCTTAGGGGGGATGAACACTGAAGCTTTCTTT. Residues: CASSLGGMNTEAFF.

This clonotype has only a few counts. Because the CDR3's place on the DNA is in doubt, the DNA is left out and the CDR3 is given as listed by TCRdb. The V and J genes are TRBV10-3 and TRBJ2-2; the D call of TRBD1 is as the table states it, not checked on the DNA. The germline V gene encodes CDR1 ENHRY and CDR2 SYGVKD. Termini included, the CDR3 measures 15 amino acids. CDR3 loop: CAIRPGQGTPGSCFF.